What follows is one T cell receptor (beta chain) and its context. Germline-derived CDR1 and CDR2 are SGHVS and FNYEAQ. V was clipped by 4 bases and J by 4 bases; unmatched bases: 9. CDR3 size: 15 residues. These data originate in a study of T cells after yellow fever vaccination. Study findings and constraints: Among primary-vaccination clones, most reappeared after the booster, at about 95% for CD4 and approximately 88% for CD8. Of the clonotypes, a small share occurred in both CD4 and CD8 compartments.

Making TCR cDNA involved 5'RACE template switching, which added UMIs and a universal primer site. TCRdb independently ran MiXCR on the 5' RACE reads; one entry per CDR3 protein. The repertoire holds 75,000 to 100,000 distinct CDR3 sequences, with approximately 8.4% as singletons. The sequence was collected from a man between 18 and 35 years old who received the YFV17D yellow fever vaccine. The source was CD8+ T cells not binding an NS4B(214-222) dextramer, sorted from PBMCs, collected roughly 14 days after the first yellow fever vaccination. The chain combines TRBV7-6 with TRBJ1-1; TRBD1 agrees at 7 bases. CDR3 nucleotides: TGTGCCAGCAGCTGGAAGACAGGGCCGGGCACTGAAGCTTTCTTT. It codes for CASSWKTGPGTEAFF. Complete variable domain (other parts from reference TRBV7-6 and TRBJ1-1): GAGVSQSPRYKVTKRGQDVALRCDPISGHVSLYWYRQALGQGPEFLTYFNYEAQQDKSGLPNDRFSAERPEGSISTLTIQRTEQRDSAMYRCASSWKTGPGTEAFFGQGTRLTVV.